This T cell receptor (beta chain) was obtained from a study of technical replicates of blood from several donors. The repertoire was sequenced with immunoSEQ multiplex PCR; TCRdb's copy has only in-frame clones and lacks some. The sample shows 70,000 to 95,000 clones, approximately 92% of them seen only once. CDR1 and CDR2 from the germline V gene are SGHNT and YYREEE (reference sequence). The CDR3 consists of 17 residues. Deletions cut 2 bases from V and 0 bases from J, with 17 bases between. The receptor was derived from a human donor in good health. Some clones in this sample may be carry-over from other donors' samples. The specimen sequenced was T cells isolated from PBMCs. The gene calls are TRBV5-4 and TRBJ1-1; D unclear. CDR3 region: CASSLEGRVGMNTEAFF. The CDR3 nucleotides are TGTGCCAGCAGCTTAGAAGGGAGGGTAGGAATGAACACTGAAGCTTTCTTT.